This TCR beta chain is drawn from a study of T cell clonotyping in hematopoietic cell transplantation. As to time point: recipient sample about 28 days before transplant, after cytoreduction. Assay used: immunoSEQ multiplex PCR; TCRdb lists only in-frame clones, some missing. Among tens of thousands of clones listed, less than 96% were seen once. Details on this clone: The antigen remains undetermined.

The V gene end was trimmed by 4 bases and the J gene end by 0 bases; junction bases not matched to a gene: 6. This CDR3 is 14 amino acids long. Per the germline V gene, CDR1 is GTSNPN and CDR2 is SVGIG (reference sequence). Study-level results: Recipient TCR diversity dropped after transplant; expanded clonotypes rose from day 30 to 180.

This specimen consisted of peripheral blood mononuclear cells, obtained before stem cell transplant. The sequence derives from a woman aged 45-65 years with acute myeloid leukemia. Some clones in this sample may be carry-over from other donors' samples. The chain is built from TRBV30 and TRBJ2-7, with 7 nucleotides matching TRBD2. In nucleotides, the CDR3 is TGTGCCTGGAACCTAGCGGTAAGCTCCTACGAGCAGTACTTC. It codes for CAWNLAVSSYEQYF.